Detailed here is one T cell receptor (beta chain). The data belong to a study of spatial heterogeneity in lung cancer. Study-wide background: Compared with alpha-chain sequences, beta-chain sequences were consistently detected in greater numbers.

The CDR3 runs to 17 residues. CDR1 and CDR2 (germline): SGHAT, FQNNGV. V shed 4 bases and J 5 bases; nucleotides not matched to a gene: 14. Every TCR cDNA molecule bore a unique molecular identifier. One entry per CDR3 protein, called by TCRdb with MiXCR from the 5' RACE reads. The sample yields 2,000 to 2,500 distinct CDR3 sequences, roughly 7% seen once. Time point described: sample taken at primary tumor resection. There were 70 to 80 donors, all of them untreated patients with early-stage non-small cell lung cancer. Frozen PBMC, nontumor lung or tumor provided whole RNA, which was sequenced unsorted.

The sample here was normal lung tissue next to the tumor, taken at surgery. The clonotype was recovered from a male donor with early-stage non-small cell lung cancer. V gene TRBV11-2 combines with J gene TRBJ2-5; 9 bases are a match to TRBD2. The CDR3 reads CASSSPVAGGPRETQYF. The DNA for the CDR3 is TGTGCCAGCAGCTCCCCCGTGGCGGGGGGGCCCCGCGAGACCCAGTACTTC.